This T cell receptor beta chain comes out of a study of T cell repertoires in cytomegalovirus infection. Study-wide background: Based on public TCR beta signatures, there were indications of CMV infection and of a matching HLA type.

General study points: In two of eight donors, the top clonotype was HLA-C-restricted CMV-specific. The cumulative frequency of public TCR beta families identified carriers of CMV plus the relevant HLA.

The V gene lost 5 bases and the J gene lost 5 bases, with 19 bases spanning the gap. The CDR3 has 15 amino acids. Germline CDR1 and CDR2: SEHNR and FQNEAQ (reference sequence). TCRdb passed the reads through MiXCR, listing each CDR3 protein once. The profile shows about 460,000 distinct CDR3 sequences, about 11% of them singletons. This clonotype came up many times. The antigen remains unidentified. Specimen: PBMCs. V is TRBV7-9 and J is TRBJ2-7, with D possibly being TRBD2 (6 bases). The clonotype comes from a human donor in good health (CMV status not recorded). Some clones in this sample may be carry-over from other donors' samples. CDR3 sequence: CASSLGLNDNDEQYF. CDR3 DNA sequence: TGTGCCAGCAGCCTGGGACTTAATGACAACGACGAGCAGTACTTC.